This T cell receptor (beta chain) appears in the sequencing data of a study of identical twins. With 0 bases removed from V and 6 bases from J, the gap between germline ends came to 11 bases. This CDR3 spans 14 amino acids. Per the germline V gene, CDR1 is LGHNA and CDR2 is YNFKEQ. In its sample, this clonotype was seen many times. Each CDR3 protein is one row after TCRdb ran MiXCR on the 5' RACE reads. In the table there are about 160,000 distinct CDR3 sequences, 3% to 4.5% of which are singletons. The sample consisted of memory T cells sorted from blood. The rearrangement uses TRBV4-2 and TRBJ1-1; D unresolved. The receptor's source is a man younger than 35 in good health. The CDR3 sequence: CASSQEGTRSEAFF. CDR3 coding DNA: TGTGCCAGCAGCCAAGAAGGTACAAGGTCTGAAGCTTTCTTT.